A single sample is the source of the 29 T cell receptor beta chains below, sequenced in a study of blood T cell repertoires in COVID-19. Sequenced by immunoSEQ multiplex PCR; TCRdb stores in-frame clones only, minus some. The table includes about 79,000 clones, roughly 91% detected once. The sample taken for sequencing was peripheral blood. All receptors come from a man between 65 and 85 years old with active or convalescent COVID-19.

The chain employs TRBV7-8 and TRBJ2-1, with unresolved D. V lost 5 bases and J 8 bases, leaving 19 bases between the germline ends. This CDR3 contains 15 residues. From germline, CDR1 is SGHVS and CDR2 FQNEAQ. This chain's CDR3 is CASSPDRVRLHEQFF. CDR3 nucleotide sequence: TGTGCCAGCAGCCCTGACCGGGTCCGGCTCCATGAGCAGTTCTTC.

This chain connects TRBV5-5 to TRBJ2-3; tentatively, D is TRBD1 (6 bases). Per the germline V gene, CDR1 is SGHKS and CDR2 is YYEKEE (reference sequence). With 0 bases removed from V and 2 bases from J, the gap between germline ends came to 10 bases. The CDR3 contains 15 residues. The CDR3 region is CASSLGTDPTDTQYF. CDR3 DNA sequence: TGTGCCAGCAGCTTGGGGACAGACCCCACAGATACGCAGTATTTT.

The chain couples TRBV19 to TRBJ1-1; D ambiguous. This CDR3 comprises 13 residues. The germline V gene has CDR1 LNHDA and CDR2 SQIVND (reference sequence). The ends were cut back, 3 bases at V and 8 bases at J, with 13 bases in the middle. CDR3 in amino acids: CASSIYDSREAFF. CDR3 bases: TGTGCCAGTAGTATTTATGACTCCCGCGAAGCTTTCTTT.

This chain connects TRBV29-1 to TRBJ2-4, with TRBD1 identical over 9 bases. The germline gives CDR1 SQVTM, CDR2 ANQGSEA. Losses at the gene ends were 4 bases for V and 5 bases for J; bases not matched to a gene: 9. This CDR3 spans 15 amino acids. CDR3 DNA: TGCAGCGTTGTACCGGGACAGGGAGGACAAAACATTCAGTACTTC. Translation: CSVVPGQGGQNIQYF.

V is TRBV28 and J is TRBJ1-2; D is ambiguous. The CDR3 length is 14 residues. In germline, CDR1 is MDHEN, CDR2 SYDVKM. Deletions cut 0 bases from V and 1 base from J, with 6 bases between. CDR3 protein: CASSLWTNNYGYTF. DNA for the CDR3: TGTGCCAGCAGTTTATGGACAAATAACTATGGCTACACCTTC.

The chain has TRBV5-1 and TRBJ1-1, with D possibly matching TRBD1 (5 bases). Looked up from germline, CDR1 is SGHRS and CDR2 is YFSETQ. There are 15 residues in the CDR3. Trimming pared 3 bases from V and 2 bases from J, leaving 14 bases between. As DNA, the CDR3 is TGCGCCAGCAGCTACTCGACAGTCGGAAACACTGAAGCTTTCTTT. It yields the protein CASSYSTVGNTEAFF.

This CDR3 reads CASSSGQGYEQYF. The CDR3 coding sequence is TGTGCCAGCAGTTCCGGACAGGGCTACGAGCAGTACTTC. This chain links TRBV28 with TRBJ2-7, with 8 bases aligning to TRBD1. The CDR3 runs to 13 residues. Trimming took 4 bases from V and 3 from J; bases not matched to a gene: 2. Per the germline V gene, CDR1 is MDHEN and CDR2 is SYDVKM. Full variable domain (remainder filled in from reference TRBV28 and TRBJ2-7): DVKVTQSSRYLVKRTGEKVFLECVQDMDHENMFWYRQDPGLGLRLIYFSYDVKMKEKGDIPEGYSVSREKKERFSLILESASTNQTSMYLCASSSGQGYEQYFGPGTRLTVT.

The gene calls are TRBV11-1 and TRBJ2-5; weak D call: TRBD1 (6 bases). This CDR3 is built from 13 residues. The V and J ends lost 4 bases and 7 bases respectively, with 13 bases between them. Germline CDR1 and CDR2: SGHAT and FQDESV (reference sequence). CDR3 sequence reads: CASSSQGIGTQYF. As DNA, the CDR3 is TGTGCCAGCAGCTCACAGGGTATTGGGACCCAGTACTTC. The variable domain in full, completed from reference TRBV11-1 and TRBJ2-5, reads EAEVAQSPRYKITEKSQAVAFWCDPISGHATLYWYRQILGQGPELLVQFQDESVVDDSQLPKDRFSAERLKGVDSTLKIQPAELGDSAMYLCASSSQGIGTQYFGPGTRLLVL.

J is TRBJ1-2 and V is TRBV6-6, with TRBD1 matching 10 bases. Germline CDR1 MNHNY, CDR2 SVGAGI (reference sequence). J gave up 2 bases and V 5 bases, and 5 bases lay outside the gene matches. CDR3 length equals 15 residues. CDR3 amino acids: CASSEPGQGNYGYTF. The CDR3 DNA is TGTGCCAGCAGTGAGCCGGGACAGGGGAACTATGGCTACACCTTC.

The V and J genes are TRBV28 and TRBJ2-3; the D gene is possibly TRBD2 (5 bases). V shed 5 bases and J shed 1 base, with 16 bases lying between them. Germline CDR1 and CDR2: MDHEN and SYDVKM. CDR3 length equals 16 residues. In DNA form, the CDR3 reads TGTGCCAGCAGTCTGCGGGTACCAAGTGGCACAGATACGCAGTATTTT. Translated: CASSLRVPSGTDTQYF.

CDR3 bases: TGCGCCAGCAGCCAACGAGGTTTCGGTGAGCAGTTCTTC. Translating it yields CASSQRGFGEQFF. This chain uses TRBV4-3 with TRBJ2-1, with D unresolved. The germline CDR1 and CDR2 sequences are LGHNA and YSLEER. Between the trimmed V and J ends, which lost 2 bases and 9 bases, there was a span of 11 bases. This CDR3 is built from 13 residues.

This clone was seen once. This chain links TRBV7-9 with TRBJ1-2, with a weak D call TRBD1 (5 bases). Looked up from germline, CDR1 is SEHNR and CDR2 is FQNEAQ (reference sequence). The CDR3 is made up of 15 amino acids. Trimming stripped 1 base from V and 4 bases from J, with 13 bases between. The CDR3 spells CASSLERGMGYGYTF. The CDR3 DNA is TGTGCCAGCAGCTTAGAGCGGGGGATGGGCTATGGCTACACCTTC.

The rearrangement links TRBV7-2 to TRBJ2-7; D is undetermined. The CDR3 contains 14 residues. V was clipped by 6 bases and J by 2 bases, with 14 bases between them. Germline CDR1 and CDR2: SGHTA and FQGNSA. Here the CDR3 reads CASSPSGGTYEQYF. The DNA for the CDR3 is TGTGCCAGCAGTCCTTCGGGTGGAACCTACGAGCAGTACTTC. Complete variable domain (other parts from reference TRBV7-2 and TRBJ2-7): GAGVSQSPSNKVTEKGKDVELRCDPISGHTALYWYRQSLGQGLEFLIYFQGNSAPDKSGLPSDRFSAERTGGSVSTLTIQRTQQEDSAVYLCASSPSGGTYEQYFGPGTRLTVT.

On this clone itself: The sample carries other DNA sequences with the same CDR3. The chain joins TRBV11-2 to TRBJ1-5, with 7 bases identical to TRBD1. Germline values: CDR1 SGHAT, CDR2 FQNNGV. CDR3 size: 14 residues. Trimming removed 5 bases from V and 2 bases from J; junction bases left unmatched: 3. In nucleotides, the CDR3 is TGTGCCAGCAGCCTAGGACAGGGCAATCAGCCCCAGCATTTT. Its protein product is CASSLGQGNQPQHF.

The rearrangement links TRBV11-2 to TRBJ2-1; TRBD2 matches at 8 bases. The V gene's germline CDR1 is SGHAT and CDR2 FQNNGV. Germline trimming cut 6 bases from V and 6 bases from J; bases unmatched to any gene: 10. The CDR3 sequence is 15 residues long. CDR3 nucleotide sequence: TGTGCCAGCAGGCCAGCGGGAGATAAGGGCAATGAGCAGTTCTTC. Translating gives CASRPAGDKGNEQFF.

This chain joins TRBV5-1 and TRBJ2-1; 7 nucleotides match TRBD1. V was pared by 0 bases and J by 10 bases, with 10 bases of the junction left unmatched. This CDR3 has 15 amino acids. CDR1 SGHRS and CDR2 YFSETQ come from the germline V gene. CDR3 nucleotides: TGCGCCAGCAGCTTGGCCGCGACAGGGCCCCGAGAGCAGTTCTTC. Its protein product is CASSLAATGPREQFF.

The table lists this clone with a count of one. V gene TRBV7-8 combines with J gene TRBJ1-6, with 12 bases identical to TRBD1. CDR1 is SGHVS, CDR2 FQNEAQ, per germline. With 1 base clipped from V and 9 bases from J, the junction kept 4 bases outside the gene matches. CDR3 size: 16 residues. CDR3 amino acids: CASSLDGTGGGSPLHF. The DNA of the CDR3 is TGTGCCAGCAGCTTAGATGGGACAGGGGGCGGTTCACCCCTCCACTTT.

This clone is deemed medium-sized. The chain links TRBV29-1 to TRBJ1-4; TRBD1 matches at 7 bases. CDR1 is SQVTM and CDR2 is ANQGSEA in the germline V gene. The CDR3 runs 13 residues. J was trimmed by 3 bases and V by 6 bases; bases with no gene match: 4. The CDR3 loop is CSVTGVPNEKLFF. In DNA, the CDR3 is TGCAGCGTCACAGGGGTCCCTAATGAAAAACTGTTTTTT. The full variable domain, its missing parts supplied by reference TRBV29-1 and TRBJ1-4, is SAVISQKPSRDICQRGTSLTIQCQVDSQVTMMFWYRQQPGQSLTLIATANQGSEATYESGFVIDKFPISRPNLTFSTLTVSNMSPEDSSIYLCSVTGVPNEKLFFGSGTQLSVL.

The chain carries TRBV10-3 and TRBJ2-1, with unresolved D. Trimming took off 8 bases at V and 2 bases at J, with 4 bases between the two ends. The CDR3 totals 11 residues. Germline values: CDR1 ENHRY, CDR2 SYGVKD. The CDR3 protein is CAIGPYNEQFF. The CDR3 region has the DNA TGTGCCATCGGCCCCTACAATGAGCAGTTCTTC.

This rearrangement joins TRBV19 to TRBJ2-1, with 12 bases aligning to TRBD2. The germline V gene encodes CDR1 LNHDA and CDR2 SQIVND (reference sequence). Losses at the gene ends were 6 bases for V and 7 bases for J; bases not matched to a gene: 7. The length of the CDR3 is 15 residues. The CDR3 is CASRATSGRENEQFF. The CDR3 DNA reads as TGTGCCAGTAGGGCGACTAGCGGGAGAGAGAATGAGCAGTTCTTC.

This clone has just one count. The DNA of the CDR3 is TGTGCCAGCTCACCACGAGGACAGGGGGAGACCCAGTACTTC. This encodes CASSPRGQGETQYF. V usage is TRBV18 and J usage is TRBJ2-5; TRBD1 matches 9 bases. The germline V gene has CDR1 KGHSH and CDR2 LQKENI. V lost 1 base to trimming and J lost 5 bases; unmatched junction nucleotides: 2. This CDR3 contains 14 residues.

The chain links TRBV24-1 to TRBJ1-2; D is possibly TRBD1 (6 bases). Trimming took 3 bases from V and 4 from J, leaving 11 bases between them. The CDR3 runs to 14 residues. In germline, CDR1 is KGHDR, CDR2 SFDVKD. CDR3 in amino acids: CATSDDRRAYGYTF. DNA for the CDR3: TGTGCCACCAGTGATGACAGGCGGGCCTATGGCTACACCTTC.

The rearrangement links TRBV6-1 to TRBJ1-2, with TRBD1 identical over 7 bases. V lost 6 bases to trimming and J lost 4 bases; unmatched junction nucleotides: 5. Germline V gene data show CDR1 as MNHNS and CDR2 as SASEGT. CDR3 length: 13 amino acids. The CDR3 protein is CASSIGDSYGYTF. The DNA of the CDR3 is TGTGCCAGCAGCATCGGGGACAGCTATGGCTACACCTTC.

This rearrangement joins TRBV28 to TRBJ1-2; TRBD1 aligns across 10 bases. The CDR3 has 15 amino acids. After removal of 7 bases from V and 4 bases from J, the junction contained 9 bases not matched to a gene. The germline gives CDR1 MDHEN, CDR2 SYDVKM. This CDR3 is CASTPGTGVLYGYTF. In DNA form, the CDR3 reads TGTGCCAGCACCCCGGGGACAGGGGTTCTCTATGGCTACACCTTC.

This rearrangement joins TRBV6-5 to TRBJ2-4; tentative D call: TRBD2 (5 bases). V lost 2 bases and J lost 3, with 5 bases in between. Germline V CDR1 and CDR2: MNHEY, SVGAGI. CDR3 length: 13 residues. This CDR3 is CASSYSGKNIQYF. The DNA for the CDR3 is TGTGCCAGCAGTTACAGCGGCAAAAACATTCAGTACTTC.

The genes are TRBV27 and TRBJ2-2, with TRBD1 as a possible D gene (6 bases). The germline V and J ends were trimmed by 0 bases and 5 bases, with 7 bases remaining between them. The CDR3 spans 14 residues. CDR1 is MNHEY, CDR2 SMNVEV, per germline (reference sequence). CDR3 protein: CASSLSRGTGELFF. As DNA, the CDR3 is TGTGCCAGCAGTTTATCCAGGGGAACCGGGGAGCTGTTTTTT.

The gene calls are TRBV11-2 and TRBJ1-2; tentative D call: TRBD1 (6 bases). With 6 bases removed from V and 1 base from J, the gap between germline ends came to 15 bases. CDR3 size: 15 residues. Looked up from germline, CDR1 is SGHAT and CDR2 is FQNNGV. In DNA form, the CDR3 reads TGTGCCAGCAGGCAAAGCCGGGACATTAACTATGGCTACACCTTC. Translating it yields CASRQSRDINYGYTF.

This clone appeared a single time. The CDR3 protein is CASSPTGTGNQPQHF. The CDR3 DNA is TGTGCCAGCAGCCCGACCGGGACAGGCAATCAGCCCCAGCATTTT. The chain carries TRBV7-9 and TRBJ1-5, with 7 positions matching TRBD1. Germline V lookup: CDR1 SEHNR, CDR2 FQNEAQ (reference sequence). The CDR3 is made up of 15 amino acids. V gave up 5 bases and J gave up 2 bases; unmatched junction bases: 6.

The chain combines TRBV30 with TRBJ1-1; D call uncertain. V lost 1 base, J lost 8 bases, and 11 bases lay in between. Germline-derived CDR1 and CDR2 are GTSNPN and SVGIG (reference sequence). The CDR3 is 12 residues long. The CDR3 loop reads CAWSGEGGEAFF. CDR3 bases: TGTGCCTGGAGTGGGGAGGGCGGCGAAGCTTTCTTT.